What follows are 24 T cell receptor beta chains derived from one specimen sequenced in a study of blood T cells in healthy people across ages. Alongside a J-beta primer mix, a sample-barcoded 5' primer served in a second PCR lasting about 7 to 12 cycles. TCRdb passed the 5' RACE reads through MiXCR, listing each CDR3 protein once. The data contain 1.5 million to 2 million distinct CDR3 sequences, just under 50% of them seen just once; the ten biggest clones take up approximately 2.1%. The sample consisted of blood. The origin of the receptors is a woman in her forties in good health.

This clonotype has just a few counts. The chain employs TRBV21-1 and TRBJ2-3; the D call TRBD2 from the table was never checked on the DNA. TRBV21-1 is a pseudogene locus. The CDR3 loop spans 18 amino acids. The CDR3 DNA reads as TGTGCCAGCAGCAAATTTCCTAGCGCGGGTCCTAACACAGATACGCAGTATTTT. Translated, it gives CASSKFPSAGPNTDTQYF.

This clonotype was seen more than once but under ten times. This rearrangement joins TRBV25-1 to TRBJ1-2; D not certain. Germline V gene lookup returns CDR1 MGHDK and CDR2 SYGVNS. The CDR3 spans 15 residues. The V and J ends lost 3 bases and 3 bases respectively, with 14 bases between them. The CDR3 region is CASSDPGNSDYGYTF. CDR3 DNA sequence: TGTGCCAGCAGTGACCCTGGGAACTCAGACTATGGCTACACCTTC.

The J gene is TRBJ2-7, the V gene TRBV2; TRBD2 matches at 8 bases. The germline gives CDR1 SNHLY, CDR2 FYNNEI. J lost 4 bases, V lost 5 bases, and 7 bases had no gene match. The CDR3 length is 14 residues. In DNA, the CDR3 is TGTGCCAGCAGTCCCGGGACTAGGGAATACGAGCAGTACTTC. Protein product: CASSPGTREYEQYF.

The J gene is TRBJ1-2, the V gene TRBV3-1; D uncertain. With 0 bases removed from V and 7 bases from J, the gap between germline ends came to 15 bases. CDR1 is LGHDT, CDR2 YNNKEL, per germline (reference sequence). The CDR3 sequence is 15 residues long. CDR3 DNA: TGTGCCAGCAGCCAAGATAACAGCCGCCTGGGTGGCTACACCTTC. This translates into CASSQDNSRLGGYTF.

The sample holds a few counts of this clonotype. The chain is built from TRBV7-2 and TRBJ1-5; D remains unclear. Deletions cut 5 bases from V and 2 bases from J, with 13 bases between. This CDR3 region has 15 residues. In germline, CDR1 is SGHTA, CDR2 FQGNSA. As DNA, the CDR3 is TGTGCCAGCAGCCCCAGTTCTGGGGGCAATCAGCCCCAGCATTTT. Residues: CASSPSSGGNQPQHF.

The chain combines TRBV9 with TRBJ2-3; 9 bases map to TRBD2. With V trimmed by 3 bases and J by 2 bases, 22 bases remained unmatched. This CDR3 spans 21 amino acids. The germline V gene has CDR1 SGDLS and CDR2 YYNGEE. CDR3 region: CASSADSGGELGVVVTDTQYF. As DNA, the CDR3 is TGTGCCAGCAGCGCAGATAGCGGGGGCGAACTCGGGGTTGTTGTCACAGATACGCAGTATTTT. Complete variable domain (other parts from reference TRBV9 and TRBJ2-3): DSGVTQTPKHLITATGQRVTLRCSPRSGDLSVYWYQQSLDQGLQFLIQYYNGEERAKGNILERFSAQQFPDLHSELNLSSLELGDSALYFCASSADSGGELGVVVTDTQYFGPGTRLTVL.

The CDR3 DNA is TGTGCCAGCAGCCCTCGGGCGGGTCAGGACAGGGGTCGGGAGACCCAGTACTTC. Its protein is CASSPRAGQDRGRETQYF. The J gene is TRBJ2-5, the V gene TRBV5-6, with 9 bases matching TRBD1. Germline V lookup: CDR1 SGHDT, CDR2 YYEEEE. The CDR3 spans 18 residues. The V and J ends lost 4 bases and 5 bases, in that order; junction bases with no gene match: 18. Filled out from reference TRBV5-6 and TRBJ2-5, the complete variable domain reads DAGVTQSPTHLIKTRGQQVTLRCSPKSGHDTVSWYQQALGQGPQFIFQYYEEEERQRGNFPDRFSGHQFPNYSSELNVNALLLGDSALYLCASSPRAGQDRGRETQYFGPGTRLLVL.

The chain is built from TRBV15 and TRBJ1-2; D unresolved. Per germline, CDR1 LNHNV and CDR2 YYDKDF (reference sequence). The CDR3 sequence is 13 residues long. Trimming removed 0 bases at V and 8 bases at J, with 10 bases between. CDR3 region: CATSRERSRGYTF. CDR3 coding DNA: TGTGCCACCAGCAGAGAAAGGAGTCGGGGCTACACCTTC.

The V gene is TRBV11-3, the J gene TRBJ2-5; D is uncertain. V lost 3 bases to trimming and J lost 4 bases, with 9 bases between them. Germline CDR1 reads SGHNT; CDR2 reads YENEEA. The CDR3 loop spans 13 amino acids. CDR3 DNA sequence: TGTGCCAGCAGCTTCACCGTGGGAGAGACCCAGTACTTC. Amino acid sequence: CASSFTVGETQYF.

The chain combines TRBV6-1 with TRBJ1-2; 11 bases fit TRBD1. Germline V gives CDR1 MNHNS, CDR2 SASEGT. The CDR3 has 14 residues. With V trimmed by 8 bases and J by 4 bases, 6 bases remained unmatched. The CDR3 bases are TGTGCCAGCCCGGACAGGGGGCGAGGCTATGGCTACACCTTC. Its protein product is CASPDRGRGYGYTF.

The chain has TRBV27 and TRBJ1-6; TRBD1 aligns across 8 bases. With V trimmed by 1 base and J by 4 bases, 3 bases remained unmatched. In germline, CDR1 is MNHEY, CDR2 SMNVEV (reference sequence). There are 16 residues in the CDR3. The CDR3 bases are TGTGCCAGCAGTTTATTCCGGACAGGGTATAATTCACCCCTCCACTTT. Protein: CASSLFRTGYNSPLHF.

The CDR3 sequence is CASSQDMGAAYNEQFF. DNA of the CDR3: TGCGCCAGCAGCCAAGATATGGGGGCCGCCTACAATGAGCAGTTCTTC. This sequence joins TRBV4-3 and TRBJ2-1, with D possibly TRBD1 on 6 matching bases. Germline-derived CDR1 and CDR2 are LGHNA and YSLEER. V gave up 0 bases and J gave up 2 bases, with 11 bases separating them. The CDR3 has 16 amino acids.

The chain links TRBV7-8 to TRBJ2-1; D is uncertain. Germline CDR1 reads SGHVS; CDR2 reads FQNEAQ. The germline V and J ends were trimmed by 2 bases and 0 bases, with 14 bases remaining between them. The CDR3 is 17 amino acids. Written as DNA, the CDR3 is TGTGCCAGCAGCTTAACGGGCCCCGGCAGCTCCTACAATGAGCAGTTCTTC. Translation: CASSLTGPGSSYNEQFF.

The J gene is TRBJ2-7, the V gene TRBV6-2 or TRBV6-3, with 10 positions matching TRBD2. The junction had 8 bases not matched to a gene; V was cut back by 5 bases and J by 4 bases. This CDR3 has 15 residues. The germline CDR1 and CDR2 sequences are MNHEY and SVGEGT. In DNA, the CDR3 is TGTGCCAGCAGTGACGGACTAGCGGACCTATACGAGCAGTACTTC. Protein: CASSDGLADLYEQYF.

With regard to this clonotype: A read error may explain this, as a much larger clone is one base away. This chain uses TRBV29-1 with TRBJ2-7; D perhaps matches TRBD2 (6 bases). The better agreement between TRBJ2-5 and the DNA end casts doubt on the J call. The CDR3 contains 15 residues. The germline CDR1 and CDR2 sequences are SQVTM and ANQGSEA. This CDR3 is CSARDGGMGRETQYF. The CDR3 nucleotides are TGCAGCGCAAGGGACGGGGGAATGGGTCGAGAGACCCAGTACTTC.

The chain employs TRBV6-5 and TRBJ2-3; 9 bases are a match to TRBD1. Germline-derived CDR1 and CDR2 are MNHEY and SVGAGI. This CDR3 has 15 residues. V was pared by 8 bases and J by 0 bases, with 6 bases of the junction left unmatched. CDR3 nucleotide sequence: TGTGCCAGCCTTAGGACAGGGGCCAGCACAGATACGCAGTATTTT. Its translation: CASLRTGASTDTQYF.

This clonotype has a handful of counts. This chain joins TRBV7-2 and TRBJ1-4; D is unresolved. V lost 2 bases and J lost 7, with 14 bases in between. CDR1 and CDR2 from the germline V gene are SGHTA and FQGNSA. This CDR3 region has 15 residues. This CDR3 reads CASSLSRTGVEKLFF. The CDR3 region has the DNA TGTGCCAGCAGCTTAAGTAGGACTGGAGTTGAAAAACTGTTTTTT.

The chain joins TRBV6-6 to TRBJ1-4; D is perhaps TRBD1 (5 bases). This CDR3 spans 15 amino acids. V dropped 5 bases and J dropped 5 bases, with 15 bases sitting between them. Germline-derived CDR1 and CDR2 are MNHNY and SVGAGI (reference sequence). CDR3 amino acids: CASSPGGVYNEKLFF. The CDR3 DNA reads as TGTGCCAGCAGTCCGGGGGGGGTATACAATGAAAAACTGTTTTTT.

This clonotype was detected only a few times. The rearrangement uses TRBV12-3 or TRBV12-4 and TRBJ2-1; TRBD1 aligns across 7 bases. V gave up 2 bases and J gave up 5 bases; unmatched junction bases: 3. The CDR3 is made up of 14 amino acids. CDR3 protein: CASSLSRGNNEQFF. CDR3 bases: TGTGCCAGCAGTTTAAGCAGGGGGAACAATGAGCAGTTCTTC.

This clonotype was seen a handful of times. The genes are TRBV20-1 and TRBJ2-6; D gene ambiguous. The germline V gene encodes CDR1 DFQATT and CDR2 SNEGSKA (reference sequence). V dropped 0 bases and J dropped 4 bases, with 10 bases sitting between them. The CDR3 totals 15 residues. CDR3 nucleotide sequence: TGCAGTGCTAGAGATTTCGACTCAGGGGCCAACGTCCTGACTTTC. Translating gives CSARDFDSGANVLTF.

This clonotype was seen only a few times. The chain carries TRBV20-1 and TRBJ1-2, with 7 bases matching TRBD1. CDR3 size: 15 residues. V trimming: 6 bases; J trimming: 5 bases; junction bases outside the gene matches: 15. Germline V lookup: CDR1 DFQATT, CDR2 SNEGSKA (reference sequence). CDR3 DNA: TGCAGTGCCCCTGCCCCGGGACAGACCCTTTATGGCTACACCTTC. Translated, it gives CSAPAPGQTLYGYTF.

The gene calls are TRBV27 and TRBJ1-5; 7 bases match TRBD1. V was pared by 6 bases and J by 0 bases, with 5 bases of the junction left unmatched. The CDR3 covers 15 residues. Germline lookup yields CDR1 MNHEY and CDR2 SMNVEV (reference sequence). CDR3 region: CASSRDRNSNQPQHF. The CDR3 bases are TGTGCCAGCAGCCGGGACAGAAATAGCAATCAGCCCCAGCATTTT.

V and J are TRBV2 and TRBJ1-5; 11 positions match TRBD1. The CDR3 has 17 amino acids. Germline assignment: CDR1 SNHLY and CDR2 FYNNEI. Losses at the gene ends were 3 bases for V and 7 bases for J; bases not matched to a gene: 11. CDR3 residues: CASSDGQGATMSQPQHF. DNA of the CDR3: TGTGCCAGCAGTGACGGACAGGGGGCCACGATGTCACAGCCCCAGCATTTT.

The chain has TRBV7-9 and TRBJ1-5; the match to TRBD1 covers 9 bases. The CDR3 is 17 residues long. V shed 1 base and J 2 bases; nucleotides not matched to a gene: 6. Germline assignment: CDR1 SEHNR and CDR2 FQNEAQ (reference sequence). This chain's CDR3 is CASSLGVGDRGNQPQHF. Written as DNA, the CDR3 is TGTGCCAGCAGCTTAGGAGTAGGGGACAGGGGCAATCAGCCCCAGCATTTT.